The T cell receptor beta chain described here comes from a study of graft-versus-host responses after intestinal transplantation. Study-wide context: All recipients were transplanted with multivisceral, liver-intestinal, or isolated intestinal grafts. The whole recipient group had anti-thymocyte globulin induction followed by tacrolimus and steroids for around 3 years. Findings and caveats of the study: Recipient marrow harbored GvH clones, some of which surfaced first in ileum or blood. The presence of high graft-versus-host to host-versus-graft clonal ratios in allografts characterized patients with graft-donor T cell macrochimerism.

The table came from immunoSEQ multiplex PCR; TCRdb's copy has only in-frame clones and leaves some out. The sample lists about 120,000 clones, 90% occurring once. This CDR3 region has 16 residues. V lost 4 bases and J lost 2; bases outside the gene matches: 9. The germline gives CDR1 SGHRS, CDR2 YFSETQ. Note on this clone: Its antigen is undetermined.

This TCR was recovered from a human donor who received an intestinal transplant. The input for sequencing was unstimulated CD4+ T cells sorted from spleen or lymph node cells, taken before intestinal transplant. This chain joins TRBV5-1 and TRBJ2-7; 10 nucleotides line up with TRBD1. CDR3 in amino acids: CASSPDGTGATYEQYF. For the CDR3, the DNA is TGCGCCAGCAGCCCGGATGGGACAGGGGCAACCTACGAGCAGTACTTC.